The 19 T cell receptor beta chains listed next were all sequenced from one sample in a study of blood T cell repertoires in COVID-19. Assay: immunoSEQ multiplex PCR; the TCRdb copy retains only in-frame clones and omits some. The data hold 200,000 to 250,000 clones, with approximately 80% observed a single time. The sequenced material came from PBMCs or T cells enriched from blood (not recorded which). Every receptor here comes from a man under 40 with acute COVID-19.

V usage is TRBV19 and J usage is TRBJ1-5; the D gene is possibly TRBD1 (6 bases). The germline CDR1 and CDR2 sequences are LNHDA and SQIVND (reference sequence). Trimming took off 7 bases at V and 7 bases at J, with 23 bases between the two ends. The CDR3 is 16 amino acids. The CDR3 spells CASTLSGGMAWQPQHF. The DNA for the CDR3 is TGTGCCAGTACCCTAAGTGGGGGCATGGCCTGGCAGCCCCAGCATTTT.

The CDR3 protein is CASSPALGAGETQYF. Written as DNA, the CDR3 is TGTGCCAGCTCACCAGCCTTGGGGGCCGGAGAGACCCAGTACTTC. The chain couples TRBV18 to TRBJ2-5; D might be TRBD1 (6 bases). Germline CDR1 KGHSH, CDR2 LQKENI. This CDR3 has 15 amino acids. With 2 bases removed from V and 4 bases from J, the gap between germline ends came to 14 bases.

The chain joins TRBV10-3 to TRBJ2-1, with D possibly being TRBD2 (5 bases). Trimming shortened V by 8 bases and J by 6 bases, and 11 bases separated the two germline ends. Germline V lookup: CDR1 ENHRY, CDR2 SYGVKD. The CDR3 extends over 12 amino acids. CDR3 in DNA: TGTGCCATCTCGGGAATGCCCAATGAGCAGTTCTTC. It translates to CAISGMPNEQFF.

This clone was recorded a few times. V usage is TRBV7-2 and J usage is TRBJ2-2, with D perhaps matching TRBD1 (5 bases). This CDR3 is 13 amino acids long. The ends were cut back, 5 bases at V and 4 bases at J, with 8 bases in the middle. The germline V gene encodes CDR1 SGHTA and CDR2 FQGNSA. CDR3 in amino acids: CASSDRLTGELFF. The CDR3 DNA follows: TGTGCCAGCAGCGACAGACTCACCGGGGAGCTGTTTTTT.

V is TRBV28 and J is TRBJ1-1; D is unresolved. Germline V gives CDR1 MDHEN, CDR2 SYDVKM. Trimming left V 4 bases short and J 12 bases short, with 15 bases between. This CDR3 spans 12 amino acids. The DNA for the CDR3 is TGTGCCAGCAGTTCCGGGGTAGTTAATCCTTTCTTT. Its translation: CASSSGVVNPFF. The variable domain in full, with the rest retrieved from reference TRBV28 and TRBJ1-1, is DVKVTQSSRYLVKRTGEKVFLECVQDMDHENMFWYRQDPGLGLRLIYFSYDVKMKEKGDIPEGYSVSREKKERFSLILESASTNQTSMYLCASSSGVVNPFFGQGTRLTVV.

This clone was seen a single time. The chain is built from TRBV5-6 and TRBJ1-5; 9 nucleotides match TRBD1. CDR1 and CDR2 from the germline V gene are SGHDT and YYEEEE. The junction had 9 bases not matched to a gene; V was cut back by 3 bases and J by 8 bases. The CDR3 is made up of 15 amino acids. The CDR3 DNA sequence: TGTGCCAGCAGCTACGGGACAGGGATAATCAAGCCCCAGCATTTT. As protein: CASSYGTGIIKPQHF.

The gene calls are TRBV11-2 and TRBJ1-1; D unclear. V dropped 2 bases and J dropped 5 bases, with 9 bases sitting between them. This CDR3 spans 13 amino acids. Germline CDR1 reads SGHAT; CDR2 reads FQNNGV. The CDR3 loop reads CASSLRRGTEAFF. DNA for the CDR3: TGTGCCAGCAGCTTAAGGCGGGGAACTGAAGCTTTCTTT.

V usage is TRBV6-4 and J usage is TRBJ2-5; D may be TRBD2 (7 bases). V was shortened by 8 bases and J by 0 bases, with 22 bases between the two germline ends. The CDR3 has 17 residues. Germline loops: CDR1 MRHNA, CDR2 SNTAGT. Here the CDR3 reads CASGWPLTGGYQETQYF. For the CDR3, the DNA is TGTGCCAGCGGTTGGCCCTTAACGGGGGGCTACCAAGAGACCCAGTACTTC.

The rearrangement joins TRBV3-1 (or the pseudogene TRBV3-2) to TRBJ1-2, with 9 bases fitting TRBD1. CDR1 is LGHDT, CDR2 YNNKEL, per germline (reference sequence). The CDR3 totals 18 residues. The ends lost 3 bases at V and 6 bases at J; junction bases unmatched: 17. In DNA form, the CDR3 reads TGTGCCAGCAGCCATCTTTCCGGGACAGGGCGGAGGTGGCATGGCTACACCTTC. Translating it yields CASSHLSGTGRRWHGYTF.

This clone was detected once. The J gene is TRBJ2-1, the V gene TRBV7-6, with 8 bases matching TRBD2. This CDR3 comprises 16 residues. Germline V lookup: CDR1 SGHVS, CDR2 FNYEAQ. With V trimmed by 5 bases and J by 8 bases, 14 bases remained unmatched. The CDR3 is CASSTRPPGGPDEQFF. The CDR3 DNA is TGTGCCAGCAGCACGAGGCCGCCGGGGGGGCCTGATGAGCAGTTCTTC.

The V call is TRBV6-5, the J call TRBJ2-7, with 10 bases aligning to TRBD1. There are 14 residues in the CDR3. V gave up 8 bases and J gave up 2 bases; unmatched junction bases: 6. Germline CDR1 reads MNHEY; CDR2 reads SVGAGI. Written as DNA, the CDR3 is TGTGCCAGCGGGGCCGGACAGGGGGCCTACGAGCAGTACTTC. Its protein is CASGAGQGAYEQYF.

The V and J genes are TRBV11-3 and TRBJ1-6; unclear D gene. Germline V gives CDR1 SGHNT, CDR2 YENEEA. CDR3 length: 10 amino acids. The V end was cut by 5 bases, the J end by 13 bases, with 6 bases between. The CDR3 sequence is CASSPVPLHF. The CDR3 bases are TGTGCCAGCAGCCCGGTTCCCCTCCACTTT.

The chain employs TRBV2 and TRBJ2-7; 9 bases align to TRBD1. V shed 6 bases, J shed 9 bases, and the junction held 15 bases outside the gene matches. In germline, CDR1 is SNHLY, CDR2 FYNNEI. The CDR3 length is 15 residues. The CDR3 DNA sequence: TGTGCCAGCAGCGGCGGGACAGGGCGGGTTTTAGGGCAGTACTTC. This codes for CASSGGTGRVLGQYF.

CDR3 bases: TGTGCCAGCAGTTTGGACAGGGCTCAGCCCCAGCATTTT. It translates to CASSLDRAQPQHF. V gene TRBV11-2 combines with J gene TRBJ1-5; 8 positions agree with TRBD1. In germline, CDR1 is SGHAT, CDR2 FQNNGV. V trimming: 6 bases; J trimming: 6 bases; junction bases outside the gene matches: 4. The CDR3 loop spans 13 amino acids.

The V and J genes are TRBV3-1 (or the pseudogene TRBV3-2) and TRBJ2-7, with a weak D call TRBD2 (5 bases). CDR3 length: 10 amino acids. Germline V CDR1 and CDR2: LGHDT, YNNKEL (reference sequence). V was pared by 11 bases and J by 7 bases, with 12 bases between. CDR3 DNA: TGTGCCGCCGGGGTGGGAGAGCAGTACTTC. This codes for CAAGVGEQYF.

The rearrangement joins TRBV28 to TRBJ2-7; the match to TRBD2 covers 8 bases. V shed 5 bases and J 0 bases; nucleotides not matched to a gene: 3. The CDR3 loop spans 14 amino acids. Germline loops: CDR1 MDHEN, CDR2 SYDVKM. The DNA of the CDR3 is TGTGCCAGCAGTCTTAGCGGGGCCTCCTACGAGCAGTACTTC. Protein: CASSLSGASYEQYF.

The rearrangement joins TRBV6-1 to TRBJ1-1; D is unclear. With 0 bases removed from V and 7 bases from J, the gap between germline ends came to 9 bases. Per germline, CDR1 MNHNS and CDR2 SASEGT. The CDR3 length is 13 residues. CDR3 amino acids: CASSEARGGEAFF. The CDR3 region has the DNA TGTGCCAGCAGTGAAGCTCGGGGTGGTGAAGCTTTCTTT.

This clone occurred once. The chain carries TRBV3-1 (or the pseudogene TRBV3-2) and TRBJ2-5, with 7 bases aligning to TRBD2. CDR1 is LGHDT, CDR2 YNNKEL, per germline (reference sequence). V dropped 1 base and J dropped 4; count of bases not matched to a gene: 3. CDR3 size: 14 residues. The CDR3: CASSQGVAGETQYF. CDR3 coding DNA: TGTGCCAGCAGCCAAGGAGTAGCGGGAGAGACCCAGTACTTC.

The chain is built from TRBV2 and TRBJ2-7, with 7 nucleotides matching TRBD2. V dropped 6 bases and J dropped 0; count of bases not matched to a gene: 11. CDR1 is SNHLY and CDR2 is FYNNEI in the germline V gene. This CDR3 spans 16 amino acids. The CDR3 is CASRDNPGEGSYEQYF. DNA for the CDR3: TGTGCCAGCAGGGACAACCCGGGGGAGGGCTCCTACGAGCAGTACTTC.